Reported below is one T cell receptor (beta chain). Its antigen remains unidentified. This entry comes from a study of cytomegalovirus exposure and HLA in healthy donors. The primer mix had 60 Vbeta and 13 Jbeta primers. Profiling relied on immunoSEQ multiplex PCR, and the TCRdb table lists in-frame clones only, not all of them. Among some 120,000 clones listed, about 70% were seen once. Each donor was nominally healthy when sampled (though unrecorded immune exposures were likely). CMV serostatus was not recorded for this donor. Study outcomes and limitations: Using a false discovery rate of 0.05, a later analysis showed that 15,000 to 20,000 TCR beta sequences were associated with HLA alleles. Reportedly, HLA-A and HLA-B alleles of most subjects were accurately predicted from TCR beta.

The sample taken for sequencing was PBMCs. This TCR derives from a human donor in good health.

The CDR3 nucleotides read TGTGCCTGGAGAAGAGAAGCCTACGAGCAGTACTTC. It codes for CAWRREAYEQYF. This chain joins TRBV30 and TRBJ2-7; D is undetermined. Trimming pared 3 bases from V and 2 bases from J, leaving 8 bases between. Germline assignment: CDR1 GTSNPN and CDR2 SVGIG (reference sequence). The CDR3 sequence is 12 residues long.